This TCR beta chain was recorded in a study of T cell repertoires in ileal Crohn's disease. Across the study: Median disease duration was around eight years; 35% to 45% smoked at surgery.

Study conclusions and caveats: Active smokers at surgery had more clonal expansions than non-smokers. Every patient over 26.8% clonality showed endoscopic recurrence.

This CDR3 comprises 13 residues. Germline lookup yields CDR1 SGHDT and CDR2 YYEEEE. V gave up 3 bases and J gave up 6 bases, with 13 bases separating them. Adults with ileal or ileocolonic Crohn's disease and an indication for resection were eligible. Sequenced by immunoSEQ multiplex PCR; TCRdb stores in-frame clones only, minus some. The repertoire holds about 30,000 clones, with about 81% as singletons. Points on this clone: Its antigen is as yet unknown.

The chain carries TRBV5-6 and TRBJ2-7, with D tentatively TRBD2 (5 bases). The clonotype was recovered from an adult with Crohn's disease. The sequenced sample consisted of ileal tissue. CDR3 in DNA: TGTGCCAGCAGCTCAGTCGTCGGAGGCGAGCAGTACTTC. It specifies CASSSVVGGEQYF.